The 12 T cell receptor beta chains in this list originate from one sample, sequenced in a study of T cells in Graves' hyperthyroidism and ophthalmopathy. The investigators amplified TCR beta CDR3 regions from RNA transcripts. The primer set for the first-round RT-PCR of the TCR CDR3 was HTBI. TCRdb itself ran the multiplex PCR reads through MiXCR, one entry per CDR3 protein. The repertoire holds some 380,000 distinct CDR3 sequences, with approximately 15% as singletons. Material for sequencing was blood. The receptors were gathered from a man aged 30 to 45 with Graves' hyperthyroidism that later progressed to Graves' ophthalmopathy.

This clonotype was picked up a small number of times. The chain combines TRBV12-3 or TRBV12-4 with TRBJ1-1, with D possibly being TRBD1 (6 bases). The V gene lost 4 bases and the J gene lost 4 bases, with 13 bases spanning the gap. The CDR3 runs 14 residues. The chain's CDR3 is CASSSGGVSTEAFF. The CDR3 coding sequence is TGTGCCAGCAGTTCGGGGGGCGTGAGCACTGAAGCTTTCTTT.

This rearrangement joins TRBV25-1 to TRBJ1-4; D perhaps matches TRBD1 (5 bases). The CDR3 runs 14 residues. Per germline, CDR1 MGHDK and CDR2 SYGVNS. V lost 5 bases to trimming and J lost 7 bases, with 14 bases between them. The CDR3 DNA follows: TGTGCCAGCAGTTCTGGAGGGGTCGGTGAAAAACTGTTTTTT. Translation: CASSSGGVGEKLFF.

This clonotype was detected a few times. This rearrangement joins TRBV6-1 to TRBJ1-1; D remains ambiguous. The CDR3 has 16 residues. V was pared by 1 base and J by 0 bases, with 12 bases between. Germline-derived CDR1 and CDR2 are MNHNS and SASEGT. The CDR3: CASSEGAGSMNTEAFF. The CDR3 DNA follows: TGTGCCAGCAGTGAAGGGGCAGGCTCAATGAACACTGAAGCTTTCTTT.

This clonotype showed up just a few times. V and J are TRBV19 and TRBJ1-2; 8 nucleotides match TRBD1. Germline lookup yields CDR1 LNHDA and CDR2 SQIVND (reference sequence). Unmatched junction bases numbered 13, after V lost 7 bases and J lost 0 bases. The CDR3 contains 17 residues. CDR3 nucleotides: TGTGCCAGTAACCCGGGACAGGAATTTTCTTCTAACTATGGCTACACCTTC. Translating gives CASNPGQEFSSNYGYTF.

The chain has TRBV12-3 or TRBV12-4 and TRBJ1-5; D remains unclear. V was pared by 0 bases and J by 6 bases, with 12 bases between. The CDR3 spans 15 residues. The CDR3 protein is CASSLAYREGQPQHF. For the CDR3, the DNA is TGTGCCAGCAGTTTAGCTTACCGGGAGGGTCAGCCCCAGCATTTT.

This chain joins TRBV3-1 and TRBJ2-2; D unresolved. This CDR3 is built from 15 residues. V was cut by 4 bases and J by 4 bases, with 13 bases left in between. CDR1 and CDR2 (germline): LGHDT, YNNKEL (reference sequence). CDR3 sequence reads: CASSPERPRTGELFF. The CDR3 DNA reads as TGTGCCAGCAGCCCCGAAAGACCCCGCACCGGGGAGCTGTTTTTT.

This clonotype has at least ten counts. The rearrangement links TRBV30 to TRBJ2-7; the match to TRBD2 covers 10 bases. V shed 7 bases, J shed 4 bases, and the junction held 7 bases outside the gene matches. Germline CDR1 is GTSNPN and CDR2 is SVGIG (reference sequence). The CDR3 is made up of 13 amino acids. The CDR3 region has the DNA TGTGCCTTTCAGCGGGGGGGAGATTACGAGCAGTACTTC. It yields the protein CAFQRGGDYEQYF. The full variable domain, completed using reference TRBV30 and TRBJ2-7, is SQTIHQWPATLVQPVGSPLSLECTVEGTSNPNLYWYRQAAGRGLQLLFYSVGIGQISSEVPQNLSASRPQDRQFILSSKKLLLSDSGFYLCAFQRGGDYEQYFGPGTRLTVT.

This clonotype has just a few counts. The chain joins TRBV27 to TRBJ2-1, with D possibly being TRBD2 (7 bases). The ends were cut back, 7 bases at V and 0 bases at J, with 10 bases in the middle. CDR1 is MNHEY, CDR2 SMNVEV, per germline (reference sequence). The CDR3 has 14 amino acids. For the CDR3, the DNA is TGTGCCAGCAAGGGGGGGAACTCCTACAATGAGCAGTTCTTC. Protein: CASKGGNSYNEQFF.

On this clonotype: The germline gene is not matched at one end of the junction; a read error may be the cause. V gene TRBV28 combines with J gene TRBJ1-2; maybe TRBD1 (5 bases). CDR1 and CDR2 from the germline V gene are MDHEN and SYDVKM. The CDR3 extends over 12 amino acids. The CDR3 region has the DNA TGTGCCAGCACCTCAGACAGATATGACTACACCTTC. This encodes CASTSDRYDYTF.

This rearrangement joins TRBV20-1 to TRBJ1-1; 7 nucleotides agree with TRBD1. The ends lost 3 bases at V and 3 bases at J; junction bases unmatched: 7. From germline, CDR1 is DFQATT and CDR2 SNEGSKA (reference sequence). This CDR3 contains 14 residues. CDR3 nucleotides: TGCAGTGCTAGGAGGAGACAGGGTTACACTGAAGCTTTCTTT. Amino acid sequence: CSARRRQGYTEAFF.

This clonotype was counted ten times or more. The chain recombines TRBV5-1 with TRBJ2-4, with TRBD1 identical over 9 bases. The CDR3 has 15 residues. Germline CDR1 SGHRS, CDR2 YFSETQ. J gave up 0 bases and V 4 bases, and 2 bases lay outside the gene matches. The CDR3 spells CASSPGQGAKNIQYF. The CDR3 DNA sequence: TGCGCCAGCAGCCCGGGACAGGGAGCCAAAAACATTCAGTACTTC.

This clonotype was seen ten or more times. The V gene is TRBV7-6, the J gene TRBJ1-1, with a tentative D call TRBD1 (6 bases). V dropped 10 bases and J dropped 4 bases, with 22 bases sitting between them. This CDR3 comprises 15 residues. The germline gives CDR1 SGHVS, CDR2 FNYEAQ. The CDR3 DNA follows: TGTGCCACCACCTTGAGTGGGGGCGCAGTCACTGAAGCTTTCTTT. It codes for CATTLSGGAVTEAFF. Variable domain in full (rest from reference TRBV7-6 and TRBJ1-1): GAGVSQSPRYKVTKRGQDVALRCDPISGHVSLYWYRQALGQGPEFLTYFNYEAQQDKSGLPNDRFSAERPEGSISTLTIQRTEQRDSAMYRCATTLSGGAVTEAFFGQGTRLTVV.